This TCR beta chain emerged from a study of CD4+ T cells in melanoma (dated by TCRdb to the early 2020s). General notes on the study: Neoantigen-specific CD4+ T cells in human melanoma were investigated in the study.

Patients with melanoma were used as donors. General findings and caveats noted by the study authors: Diverse differentiation states were reported to be shown by neoantigen-specific CD4+ T cells in melanoma. Neoantigen-specific CD4+ T cells were reported to be correlated with the function of CD8+ T cells, macrophages and B cells.

V ends up 6 bases short and J 1 base short, with an unmatched junction base count of 12. CDR1 and CDR2 (SGHVS, FNYEAQ) derive from the germline V gene. The CDR3, cysteine through phenylalanine, is 17 amino acids long. Kept here is only the CDR3 DNA, which spans 51 bases and is read in frame from base 1. Concerning this clone: Its target antigen remains unknown. Base-call qualities are not available, and no considerably larger clone is one nucleotide away.

The receptor library was made with the immunoSEQ multiplex PCR assay. TCRdb carries this immuneACCESS record with in-frame sequences only. Its versions omit some clonotypes, under half of them owing to an unresolved V gene in the studies checked, with the rest unexplained. This sample lists around 16,000 clones; around 69% were detected once. The ten largest clonotypes hold approximately 12% of the sample. Sequenced sample: cells from a culture (not recorded whether cultured in vitro). This receptor was taken from a human donor with melanoma. The chain is assembled from TRBV7-6 and TRBJ2-5; the central 9 bases match TRBD2. The CDR3 has the sequence CASSWGKAGGPQETQYF. In nucleotide form, the sequence is TGTGCCAGCAGTTGGGGGAAAGCGGGGGGACCCCAAGAGACCCAGTACTTC.